This TCR beta chain was observed in a study of blood T cell repertoires in COVID-19. Study details: T cells, B-cell-depleted T cells, or PBMCs supplied cDNA or gDNA.

J was trimmed by 8 bases and V by 5 bases; bases with no gene match: 10. Germline assignment: CDR1 KGHDR and CDR2 SFDVKD. This CDR3 region has 15 residues. Assay used: immunoSEQ multiplex PCR; TCRdb lists only in-frame clones, some missing. The repertoire holds under 150,000 clones, about 80% seen once, with less than 9% in the top ten. This receptor was taken from a man between 65 and 85 years old with active or convalescent COVID-19. Sequencing was carried out using peripheral blood. The chain carries TRBV24-1 and TRBJ2-1, with TRBD1 identical over 8 bases. The chain's CDR3 is CATSGSGGLIDEQFF. The CDR3 DNA is TGTGCCACCAGTGGGTCAGGGGGCTTGATCGATGAGCAGTTCTTC.